Listed below are T cell receptor beta chains from one sample, sequenced in a study of blood T cell repertoires in COVID-19. Clones were sequenced by immunoSEQ multiplex PCR, and TCRdb holds only the in-frame ones, with some missing. This sample carries approximately 110,000 clones, 85% to 90% of them seen once, and the ten largest clones take 3.2%. Sequenced: peripheral blood. The receptor set was obtained from an elderly woman with COVID-19, enrolled during active disease. Each CDR3 is given with its conserved first and last residue. A D gene is named only where the DNA matches it firmly. Rows give clone size only sometimes, using once, few, many, or a class for an expanded clone.

>TRBJ2-2|16|TRBD2|-|TRBV5-1
CASRLVASGTTGELFF
TGCGCCAGCAGACTGGTGGCTAGCGGGACCACCGGGGAGCTGTTTTTT
>TRBJ2-7|17|TRBD2|-|TRBV25-1
CASETGELAGGPYEQYF
TGTGCCAGCGAGACAGGGGAACTAGCGGGAGGGCCGTACGAGCAGTACTTC
>TRBJ2-5|16|TRBD2|-|TRBV7-2
CASSLGSLAGVETQYF
TGTGCCAGCAGCTTAGGAAGTCTAGCGGGAGTAGAGACCCAGTACTTC
>TRBJ2-7|15|TRBD1|once|TRBV6-5
CASSYSRDSSYEQYF
TGTGCCAGCAGTTACTCGAGGGACAGCTCCTACGAGCAGTACTTC
>TRBJ2-7|14|-|-|TRBV7-2
CASSFQRQSGEQYF
TGTGCCAGCAGCTTTCAGCGGCAATCGGGCGAGCAGTACTTC
>TRBJ1-5|13|-|-|TRBV7-9
CASSLAEGQPQHF
TGTGCCAGCAGCTTAGCGGAGGGTCAGCCCCAGCATTTT
>TRBJ1-1|16|-|few|TRBV4-1
CASSQDPSQRNTEAFF
TGCGCCAGCAGCCAAGATCCGTCTCAGCGGAACACTGAAGCTTTCTTT
>TRBJ2-3|16|-|-|TRBV6-5
CASSFSDRPRADTQYF
TGTGCCAGCAGTTTTAGCGACAGGCCTAGGGCAGATACGCAGTATTTT
>TRBJ2-4|14|TRBD2|-|TRBV20-1
CSASGLASLNIQYF
TGCAGTGCTAGTGGACTAGCCTCCCTAAACATTCAGTACTTC
>TRBJ2-1|15|-|-|TRBV4-2
CASSHQTGTPPEQFF
TGTGCCAGCAGCCACCAGACTGGGACACCGCCTGAGCAGTTCTTC
>TRBJ1-2|16|-|-|TRBV7-2
CASSPGRGRELYGYTF
TGTGCCAGCAGCCCTGGGCGGGGCAGGGAGCTCTATGGCTACACCTTC
>TRBJ2-1|14|TRBD2|-|TRBV11-2
CASSLAGGYNEQFF
TGTGCCAGCAGCTTAGCGGGAGGGTACAATGAGCAGTTCTTC
>TRBJ1-2|17|TRBD1|-|TRBV6-2/TRBV6-3
CASSSVGQGLINYGYTF
TGTGCCAGCAGTTCCGTCGGACAGGGGCTCATTAACTATGGCTACACCTTC
>TRBJ1-6|19|-|few|TRBV12-1
CASSPRDRSGNRNNSPLHF
TGTGCCAGCAGCCCCCGGGACAGAAGTGGAAACCGTAATAATTCACCCCTCCACTTT
>TRBJ2-2|18|TRBD1|-|TRBV3-1/TRBV3-2
CASSPLISGQGASGELFF
TGTGCCAGCAGCCCTTTAATATCCGGGCAGGGGGCATCCGGGGAGCTGTTTTTT
>TRBJ2-5|14|TRBD2|-|TRBV10-3
CAISVSSGSETQYF
TGTGCCATCAGTGTTTCTAGCGGGAGTGAGACCCAGTACTTC
>TRBJ1-2|16|TRBD1|-|TRBV18
CASSSTLDREFYGYTF
TGTGCCAGCTCATCAACGTTGGACAGGGAGTTCTATGGCTACACCTTC
>TRBJ1-2|12|-|-|TRBV6-6
CAGEGGSYGYTF
TGTGCCGGGGAGGGGGGTAGCTATGGCTACACCTTC
>TRBJ1-1|11|-|-|TRBV20-1
CSAPWSTEAFF
TGCAGTGCCCCCTGGAGCACTGAAGCTTTCTTT
>TRBJ1-6|16|TRBD1|few|TRBV7-2
CASSSLTGGGSSPLHF
TGTGCCAGCAGCTCCTTGACAGGGGGCGGCTCTTCACCCCTCCACTTT
>TRBJ1-1|16|-|once|TRBV7-9
CASSLDVQGGNTEAFF
TGTGCCAGCAGCTTAGACGTACAGGGCGGGAACACTGAAGCTTTCTTT
>TRBJ2-1|14|TRBD1|-|TRBV7-2
CASSRKGQYNEQFF
TGTGCCAGCAGCCGTAAGGGACAGTACAATGAGCAGTTCTTC
>TRBJ2-3|15|TRBD2|once|TRBV11-3
CASSSGLAGPDTQYF
TGTGCCAGCAGCTCAGGACTAGCGGGTCCCGATACGCAGTATTTT
>TRBJ2-1|15|-|-|TRBV7-2
CASSLGGASYNEQFF
TGTGCCAGCAGCTTAGGCGGGGCCTCCTACAATGAGCAGTTCTTC
>TRBJ2-4|15|-|few|TRBV4-2
CASSQEQPGKNIQYF
TGTGCCAGCAGCCAAGAGCAGCCAGGGAAAAACATTCAGTACTTC
>TRBJ1-3|18|-|-|TRBV5-1
CASSLYGTGHLGGNTIYF
TGCGCCAGCAGCTTATACGGGACGGGACATCTCGGCGGAAACACCATATATTTT
>TRBJ1-4|15|-|-|TRBV28
CASSLYGGRAEKLFF
TGTGCCAGCAGTTTATACGGAGGACGGGCTGAAAAACTGTTTTTT
>TRBJ1-2|16|TRBD1|once|TRBV14
CASSQRTGGGSYGYTF
TGTGCCAGCAGCCAACGGACAGGGGGCGGTAGCTATGGCTACACCTTC
>TRBJ1-5|14|TRBD1|-|TRBV4-3
CASSQEAGGQPQHF
TGCGCCAGCAGCCAAGAAGCAGGGGGACAGCCCCAGCATTTT
>TRBJ1-2|13|-|once|TRBV19
CASSLQLNYGYTF
TGTGCCAGTAGTTTACAGCTGAACTATGGCTACACCTTC
>TRBJ1-5|14|-|-|TRBV7-2
CASRLQSSNQPQHF
TGTGCCAGCAGGCTACAGAGTAGCAATCAGCCCCAGCATTTT
>TRBJ2-7|15|TRBD2|-|TRBV28
CASREITSGTYEQYF
TGTGCCAGCAGGGAAATAACTAGCGGCACCTACGAGCAGTACTTC
>TRBJ2-5|15|TRBD1|-|TRBV19
CASSPRQGGKETQYF
TGTGCCAGTAGTCCTCGACAGGGGGGGAAGGAGACCCAGTACTTC
>TRBJ2-7|15|TRBD1|-|TRBV28
CASSSQDRRYYEQYF
TGTGCCAGCAGTTCCCAGGACAGGAGGTACTACGAGCAGTACTTC
>TRBJ2-2|17|-|-|TRBV7-2
CASSVPPGLQNTGELFF
TGTGCCAGCAGCGTCCCACCGGGACTCCAGAACACCGGGGAGCTGTTTTTT
>TRBJ2-7|13|-|once|TRBV7-9
CASSATGPYEQYF
TGTGCCAGCAGCGCGACAGGTCCCTACGAGCAGTACTTC
>TRBJ1-5|15|-|few|TRBV28
CASSLPTLSNQPQHF
TGTGCCAGCAGTCTCCCGACACTTAGCAATCAGCCCCAGCATTTT
>TRBJ1-2|13|-|-|TRBV6-6
CASGDDGKHGYTF
TGTGCCAGCGGTGACGACGGGAAACATGGCTACACCTTC
>TRBJ1-1|14|TRBD1|-|TRBV7-3
CASSPGQPVFEAFF
TGTGCCAGCAGTCCGGGACAGCCGGTTTTTGAAGCTTTCTTT
>TRBJ1-1|14|TRBD1|-|TRBV13
CASSLGRGLTEAFF
TGTGCCAGCAGCTTGGGCAGGGGGCTCACTGAAGCTTTCTTT
>TRBJ1-2|13|-|-|TRBV19
CASLSPGNYGYTF
TGTGCCAGTCTATCCCCGGGGAACTATGGCTACACCTTC
>TRBJ2-7|12|-|-|TRBV4-2
CASSQGPYEQYF
TGTGCCAGCAGCCAGGGGCCCTACGAGCAGTACTTC
>TRBJ2-7|16|TRBD2|once|TRBV7-6
CASSLNWASGRSEQYF
TGTGCCAGCAGCTTAAATTGGGCTAGCGGGAGATCCGAGCAGTACTTC
>TRBJ2-1|13|-|-|TRBV12-3/TRBV12-4
CASSSGSVNEQFF
TGTGCCAGCAGTTCAGGTAGTGTCAATGAGCAGTTCTTC
>TRBJ2-3|16|TRBD2|-|TRBV6-2/TRBV6-3
CASSYSPGGATDTQYF
TGTGCCAGCAGTTACTCCCCGGGAGGGGCGACAGATACGCAGTATTTT
>TRBJ2-1|15|-|-|TRBV28
CASSFRARGYNEQFF
-
>TRBJ1-2|15|-|-|TRBV25-1
CASSEFGGTNYGYTF
TGTGCCAGCAGTGAATTTGGGGGCACTAACTATGGCTACACCTTC
>TRBJ1-4|13|TRBD1|few|TRBV6-5
CASTDRANEKLFF
TGTGCCAGCACCGACAGGGCTAATGAAAAACTGTTTTTT
>TRBJ2-7|16|TRBD1|-|TRBV5-4
CASSSLRGGGIYEQYF
TGTGCCAGCAGCTCTTTAAGAGGGGGCGGAATATACGAGCAGTACTTC
>TRBJ2-2|14|TRBD2|-|TRBV6-5
CASNIAGTTGELFF
TGTGCCAGCAATATAGCGGGAACAACCGGGGAGCTGTTTTTT
>TRBJ2-1|10|-|-|TRBV29-1
CSVVGNEQFF
TGCAGCGTTGTCGGGAATGAGCAGTTCTTC
>TRBJ2-7|15|-|-|TRBV21-1
CASSVMGTGSGEQYF
TGTGCCAGCAGCGTCATGGGGACAGGGTCGGGCGAGCAGTACTTC
>TRBJ2-4|15|TRBD1|-|TRBV7-2
CASSYYRGAKNIQYF
TGTGCCAGCAGTTATTACAGGGGCGCCAAAAACATTCAGTACTTC
>TRBJ2-5|14|-|once|TRBV23-1
CASSQVGLIETQYF
TGCGCCAGCAGTCAAGTCGGTTTAATAGAGACCCAGTACTTC
>TRBJ2-1|11|-|-|TRBV4-1
CASSQSGEQFF
TGCGCCAGCAGCCAATCAGGGGAGCAGTTCTTC
>TRBJ2-3|17|TRBD2|-|TRBV5-1
CASSWLGSSGSTDTQYF
TGCGCCAGCAGCTGGCTGGGGTCTAGCGGGAGTACAGATACGCAGTATTTT
>TRBJ2-2|15|TRBD2|-|TRBV7-9
CASSLNGRAAGELFF
TGTGCCAGCAGCTTGAACGGGAGGGCCGCCGGGGAGCTGTTTTTT
>TRBJ2-7|17|TRBD2|-|TRBV5-1
CASSLGSVAGGYYEQYF
TGCGCCAGCAGCTTGGGAAGTGTAGCGGGAGGGTACTACGAGCAGTACTTC
>TRBJ2-1|16|-|-|TRBV21-1
CASNLEGVQGADEQFF
TGTGCCAGCAACCTAGAGGGAGTCCAGGGGGCGGATGAGCAGTTCTTC
>TRBJ2-4|14|TRBD1|-|TRBV10-3
CAISDGTGVNIQYF
TGTGCCATCAGTGATGGGACAGGGGTTAACATTCAGTACTTC